This T cell receptor beta chain comes out of a study of OX40 agonist ivuxolimab in advanced cancers. Across the study: Dose-escalation cases comprised hepatocellular carcinoma, melanoma, renal cell or head and neck cancer.

The V and J ends lost 4 bases and 0 bases respectively, with 10 bases between them. Germline V gene data show CDR1 as SGDLS and CDR2 as YYNGEE. The CDR3 is 14 amino acids. This clone came up a few times. Its antigen is still unknown. Overall study findings and caveats: Clones of CD4+ and CD8+ blood T cells grew by week 6 at doses of 0.1 to 3.0 mg/kg. What antigens the expanded peripheral T cells recognized was never established. Expanded clones tended on average to be more numerous among CD8+ T cells than CD4+.

Using immunoSEQ multiplex PCR, the repertoire was profiled, and TCRdb retains in-frame clones only, with some absent. Of around 35,000 clones in the sample, less than 80% were seen once. This sequence joins TRBV9 and TRBJ1-1, with a possible D match to TRBD1 (5 bases). The sequence was collected from an adult with an advanced solid tumor such as melanoma, head and neck, liver or kidney cancer. The sample in question was CD4+ or CD8+ T cells sorted from blood, obtained in a trial of the OX40 agonist ivuxolimab. The CDR3 DNA follows: TGTGCCAGCAGCCCTCGACAGTTGAACACTGAAGCTTTCTTT. Residues: CASSPRQLNTEAFF.